The 30 T cell receptor beta chains presented below share a single source sample, sequenced in a study of human T cells and chemical hapten exposure. TCRdb processed the RACE reads anew with MiXCR; each CDR3 protein has one entry. The table includes fewer than 300,000 distinct CDR3 sequences, almost 8% detected once. Time point specified: pre-sensitization, week 0. Treatment noted: therapeutic diphenylcyclopropenone sensitization with weekly scalp DPC. Source: whole blood, taken in connection with sensitization to the hapten diphenylcyclopropenone (DPC). The source of these receptors is a man between 18 and 29 years old with alopecia areata. Some clones in this sample may be carry-over from other donors' samples.

Ten or more counts support this clonotype. In DNA, the CDR3 is TGTGCCAGCAGTTTTGGGGGGGCAGCCGGGGAGCTGTTTTTT. Its protein is CASSFGGAAGELFF. V usage is TRBV6-2 or TRBV6-3 and J usage is TRBJ2-2; possibly TRBD2 for D (7 bases). V was trimmed by 4 bases and J by 6 bases, leaving 12 bases between them. The CDR3 runs to 14 residues. Germline V CDR1 and CDR2: MNHEY, SVGEGT.

This clonotype showed up many times. V gene TRBV6-2 or TRBV6-3 combines with J gene TRBJ1-3; 10 bases agree with TRBD1. Losses at the gene ends were 2 bases for V and 2 bases for J; bases not matched to a gene: 15. Germline CDR1 and CDR2: MNHEY and SVGEGT. This CDR3 is built from 20 residues. Written as DNA, the CDR3 is TGTGCCAGCAGTTACCCTCCGGGACAGGGGTTGTCCGGCGCTGGAAACACCATATATTTT. Translation gives CASSYPPGQGLSGAGNTIYF.

The rearrangement joins TRBV9 to TRBJ1-1, with D unresolved. Germline V gene sequence: CDR1 SGDLS, CDR2 YYNGEE. This CDR3 comprises 15 residues. Trimming removed 0 bases at V and 4 bases at J, with 13 bases between. The CDR3 region has the DNA TGTGCCAGCAGCGTAGAGGGCAGAAAGATCACTGAAGCTTTCTTT. It is translated as CASSVEGRKITEAFF.

This clonotype was observed a few times. The gene calls are TRBV9 and TRBJ2-3, with D perhaps matching TRBD2 (6 bases). V dropped 0 bases and J dropped 6 bases, with 17 bases sitting between them. The CDR3 is 16 amino acids. CDR1 is SGDLS and CDR2 is YYNGEE in the germline V gene. The CDR3 loop reads CASSVEALGGEDTQYF. The CDR3 DNA reads TGTGCCAGCAGCGTAGAAGCATTGGGCGGGGAGGATACGCAGTATTTT.

The chain recombines TRBV4-1 with TRBJ2-2, with D perhaps being TRBD1 or TRBD2 (6 bases each). CDR1 and CDR2 (germline): MGHRA, YSYEKL. The CDR3 spans 15 residues. Trimming cost V 5 bases and J 0 bases, with 10 bases left between them. CDR3 in amino acids: CASSRRGANTGELFF. Here the CDR3 DNA reads TGCGCCAGCAGCAGGAGGGGGGCGAACACCGGGGAGCTGTTTTTT.

The chain has TRBV28 and TRBJ2-4; no clear D. Germline V gene lookup returns CDR1 MDHEN and CDR2 SYDVKM. The CDR3 contains 13 residues. V was shortened by 3 bases and J by 5 bases, with 8 bases between the two germline ends. The CDR3: CASSLDPENIQYF. DNA of the CDR3: TGTGCCAGCAGTTTGGACCCTGAAAACATTCAGTACTTC. The variable domain in full, with the rest retrieved from reference TRBV28 and TRBJ2-4, is DVKVTQSSRYLVKRTGEKVFLECVQDMDHENMFWYRQDPGLGLRLIYFSYDVKMKEKGDIPEGYSVSREKKERFSLILESASTNQTSMYLCASSLDPENIQYFGAGTRLSVL.

This clonotype came up many times. The J gene is TRBJ1-1, the V gene TRBV9; the match to TRBD1 covers 10 bases. The CDR3 runs 17 residues. Germline loops: CDR1 SGDLS, CDR2 YYNGEE. V gave up 0 bases and J gave up 1 base; unmatched junction bases: 6. In nucleotides, the CDR3 is TGTGCCAGCAGCGTAGATTGGGACAGGGGAACGAACACTGAAGCTTTCTTT. Its translation: CASSVDWDRGTNTEAFF.

At least ten counts were recorded for this clonotype. V and J are TRBV9 and TRBJ2-3; D is unresolved. The CDR3 extends over 13 amino acids. Germline V CDR1 and CDR2: SGDLS, YYNGEE. The V and J ends lost 4 bases and 4 bases respectively, with 10 bases between them. Here the CDR3 reads CASSPRRADTQYF. The CDR3, as DNA: TGTGCCAGCAGCCCCCGACGAGCAGATACGCAGTATTTT.

Here the CDR3 DNA reads TGCAGTGCTAGACCTACGCATAGGACAGCCAGCTCTGGGGCCAACGTCCTGACTTTC. As protein: CSARPTHRTASSGANVLTF. This chain uses TRBV20-1 with TRBJ2-6; D possibly corresponds to TRBD1 (6 bases). The ends were cut back, 2 bases at V and 0 bases at J, with 20 bases in the middle. Germline assignment: CDR1 DFQATT and CDR2 SNEGSKA (reference sequence). This CDR3 is 19 amino acids long.

The V and J genes are TRBV6-6 and TRBJ1-6; D possibly corresponds to TRBD1 (6 bases). V was shortened by 7 bases and J by 6 bases, with 13 bases between the two germline ends. Germline CDR1 and CDR2: MNHNY and SVGAGI (reference sequence). CDR3 size: 14 residues. As DNA, the CDR3 is TGTGCCAGCACCAACGACAGGTCTAATTCACCCCTCCACTTT. The encoded protein is CASTNDRSNSPLHF.

The genes are TRBV6-1 and TRBJ1-3; D gene uncertain. The germline V gene encodes CDR1 MNHNS and CDR2 SASEGT. Trimming stripped 6 bases from V and 1 base from J, with 13 bases between. CDR3 length: 15 residues. Written as DNA, the CDR3 is TGTGCCAGCAGAAAGGACCGTGCGTCTGGAAACACCATATATTTT. Translating gives CASRKDRASGNTIYF.

The chain combines TRBV25-1 with TRBJ2-3; 8 bases align to TRBD1. The trim removed 4 bases at V and 0 bases at J, leaving 3 bases unmatched. In germline, CDR1 is MGHDK, CDR2 SYGVNS. The CDR3 is made up of 15 amino acids. The CDR3 here is CASSGGQGSTDTQYF. The CDR3 DNA follows: TGTGCCAGCAGTGGAGGACAGGGAAGCACAGATACGCAGTATTTT.

The V gene is TRBV20-1, the J gene TRBJ1-2; D not resolved. The CDR3 sequence is 13 residues long. V was shortened by 6 bases and J by 2 bases, with 13 bases between the two germline ends. Per germline, CDR1 DFQATT and CDR2 SNEGSKA (reference sequence). The chain's CDR3 is CSAQTASNYGYTF. DNA of the CDR3: TGCAGTGCACAGACGGCATCCAACTATGGCTACACCTTC.

This clonotype was observed at least ten times. This chain links TRBV2 with TRBJ2-1; unclear D gene. The CDR3 is 11 residues long. Looked up from germline, CDR1 is SNHLY and CDR2 is FYNNEI. Trimming removed 3 bases from V and 8 bases from J, with 5 bases in between. The CDR3 DNA reads as TGTGCCAGCAGTGAGATCGATGAGCAGTTCTTC. It is translated as CASSEIDEQFF.

J is TRBJ1-1 and V is TRBV11-1; D is ambiguous. CDR3 size: 19 residues. The germline gives CDR1 SGHAT, CDR2 FQDESV (reference sequence). Trimming pared 1 base from V and 2 bases from J, leaving 23 bases between. CDR3 amino acids: CASSLGRWSWLVDNTEAFF. The DNA of the CDR3 is TGTGCCAGCAGCTTAGGACGGTGGAGCTGGTTAGTAGATAACACTGAAGCTTTCTTT.

This clonotype appeared a few times. J is TRBJ1-4 and V is TRBV7-8, with unresolved D. Per the germline V gene, CDR1 is SGHVS and CDR2 is FQNEAQ. V lost 5 bases to trimming and J lost 10 bases, with 17 bases between them. The CDR3 sequence is 14 residues long. This CDR3 reads CASSIREGSGKLFF. In DNA form, the CDR3 reads TGTGCCAGCAGCATAAGGGAGGGCTCGGGAAAACTGTTTTTT.

This clonotype was recorded a few times. The chain combines TRBV20-1 with TRBJ2-4; TRBD2 matches 10 bases. Germline values: CDR1 DFQATT, CDR2 SNEGSKA (reference sequence). V shed 0 bases, J shed 1 base, and the junction held 0 bases outside the gene matches. This CDR3 has 15 residues. Here the CDR3 reads CSARDSGGAKNIQYF. The CDR3 DNA reads TGCAGTGCTAGAGATAGCGGGGGGGCCAAAAACATTCAGTACTTC.

This clonotype has at least ten counts. V is TRBV20-1 and J is TRBJ1-5; 8 bases line up with TRBD1. The CDR3 runs to 15 residues. V lost 0 bases and J lost 4; bases outside the gene matches: 5. Per germline, CDR1 DFQATT and CDR2 SNEGSKA (reference sequence). In nucleotides, the CDR3 is TGCAGTGCTAGAGATTGGACAGGGTTTAATCAGCCCCAGCATTTT. Its protein product is CSARDWTGFNQPQHF.

This clonotype was detected only a few times. The V call is TRBV15, the J call TRBJ2-1; TRBD2 matches 7 bases. CDR3 length: 16 residues. The germline CDR1 and CDR2 sequences are LNHNV and YYDKDF (reference sequence). J gave up 5 bases and V 4 bases, and 11 bases lay outside the gene matches. CDR3 loop: CATSTRTRQTHNEQFF. CDR3 nucleotides: TGTGCCACCAGCACCAGGACTAGGCAGACCCACAATGAGCAGTTCTTC.

This chain joins TRBV12-3 or TRBV12-4 and TRBJ2-1; D uncertain. V was pared by 5 bases and J by 12 bases, with 14 bases between. The CDR3 extends over 12 amino acids. Here the CDR3 reads CASSLSLGAQFF. In nucleotides, the CDR3 is TGTGCCAGCAGTCTTAGTCTAGGAGCGCAGTTCTTC.

The DNA of the CDR3 is TGTGCCACCAGTATCCCTAGCGGGGGTAACACCGGGGAGCTGTTTTTT. Its protein is CATSIPSGGNTGELFF. V is TRBV24-1 and J is TRBJ2-2, with TRBD2 identical over 10 bases. The V and J ends lost 6 bases and 2 bases, in that order; junction bases with no gene match: 5. Looked up from germline, CDR1 is KGHDR and CDR2 is SFDVKD. CDR3 length: 16 amino acids.

In its sample, this clonotype was seen a few times. V is TRBV20-1 and J is TRBJ1-6; 7 nucleotides align to TRBD1. There are 16 residues in the CDR3. V was clipped by 6 bases and J by 2 bases; unmatched bases: 10. Germline assignment: CDR1 DFQATT and CDR2 SNEGSKA (reference sequence). CDR3 region: CSALTGNFAYNSPLHF. The CDR3 bases are TGCAGTGCATTGACAGGGAACTTCGCCTATAATTCACCCCTCCACTTT.

This clonotype has just a few counts. The chain is built from TRBV6-5 and TRBJ2-7; D might be TRBD1 (5 bases). The germline V gene has CDR1 MNHEY and CDR2 SVGAGI. The CDR3 loop spans 14 amino acids. Deletions cut 4 bases from V and 3 bases from J, with 13 bases between. The CDR3 sequence is CASSSTVSSYEQYV. CDR3 in DNA: TGTGCCAGCAGTTCGACAGTCAGCAGCTACGAGCAGTACGTC.

The chain links TRBV7-9 to TRBJ2-1; TRBD2 matches 10 bases. The V and J ends lost 2 bases and 5 bases, in that order; junction bases with no gene match: 6. The CDR3 sequence is 16 residues long. The germline CDR1 and CDR2 sequences are SEHNR and FQNEAQ (reference sequence). The CDR3 DNA reads as TGTGCCAGCAGCTTAATGTCTAGCGGGGGCAACAATGAGCAGTTCTTC. It translates to CASSLMSSGGNNEQFF. Based on the CDR3 plus reference TRBV7-9 and TRBJ2-1, the full variable domain is DTGVSQNPRHKITKRGQNVTFRCDPISEHNRLYWYRQTLGQGPEFLTYFQNEAQLEKSRLLSDRFSAERPKGSFSTLEIQRTEQGDSAMYLCASSLMSSGGNNEQFFGPGTRLTVL.

In its sample, this clonotype was seen a few times. The gene calls are TRBV4-3 and TRBJ1-4; TRBD1 aligns across 8 bases. The CDR3 loop spans 15 amino acids. The V segment lost 0 bases and the J segment 9 bases; nucleotides outside the gene matches: 6. Looked up from germline, CDR1 is LGHNA and CDR2 is YSLEER. The DNA for the CDR3 is TGCGCCAGCAGCCAAGAAACCGGGACAGGCCAAAAACTGTTTTTT. Its translation: CASSQETGTGQKLFF.

This clonotype showed up just a few times. V and J are TRBV5-1 and TRBJ2-3; tentatively, D is TRBD1 (5 bases). Germline values: CDR1 SGHRS, CDR2 YFSETQ. V was clipped by 0 bases and J by 2 bases, with 10 bases between them. This CDR3 comprises 15 residues. CDR3 protein: CASSLEPGSTDTQYF. The CDR3 DNA follows: TGCGCCAGCAGCTTGGAGCCAGGGTCCACAGATACGCAGTATTTT.

The chain carries TRBV7-3 and TRBJ1-2; TRBD1 matches 9 bases. Germline CDR1 SGHTA, CDR2 FQGTGA. With V trimmed by 2 bases and J by 2 bases, 15 bases remained unmatched. This CDR3 has 19 amino acids. The CDR3 region has the DNA TGTGCCAGCAGCTTAGGTCCCGAGGGACAGGGAGACTTAAACTATGGCTACACCTTC. Protein product: CASSLGPEGQGDLNYGYTF.

The CDR3 reads CASGLVQGRESPLHF. The CDR3 nucleotides read TGTGCTAGTGGTTTGGTTCAGGGTAGGGAGTCACCCCTCCACTTT. This sequence joins TRBV12-5 and TRBJ1-6; perhaps TRBD1 as D (5 bases). This CDR3 is built from 15 residues. Trimming took 0 bases from V and 10 from J, leaving 13 bases between them. Germline V CDR1 and CDR2: LGHNT, FRNRAP.

The chain employs TRBV12-3 or TRBV12-4 and TRBJ2-1, with D possibly called TRBD1 or TRBD2 (6 bases each). The CDR3 contains 14 residues. V was shortened by 1 base and J by 9 bases, with 13 bases between the two germline ends. The CDR3 sequence is CASSLGGALGEQFF. CDR3 sequence (DNA): TGTGCCAGCAGTTTAGGGGGGGCCCTGGGTGAGCAGTTCTTC.

Comments on this clonotype: A much larger clone differs by one base, so this may be a read error. The chain joins TRBV7-3 to TRBJ2-5, with D perhaps assigned TRBD1 or TRBD2 (5 bases each). The ends were cut back, 2 bases at V and 3 bases at J, with 7 bases in the middle. Germline values: CDR1 SGHTA, CDR2 FQGTGA. The CDR3 runs to 13 residues. CDR3 sequence (DNA): TGTGCCAGCAGCTTAGGGGGAGAAGAGACCCAGTACTTC. Translating gives CASSLGGEETQYF. Filled out from reference TRBV7-3 and TRBJ2-5, the complete variable domain reads GAGVSQTPSNKVTEKGKYVELRCDPISGHTALYWYRQSLGQGPEFLIYFQGTGAADDSGLPNDRFFAVRPEGSVSTLKIQRTERGDSAVYLCASSLGGEETQYFGPGTRLLVL.